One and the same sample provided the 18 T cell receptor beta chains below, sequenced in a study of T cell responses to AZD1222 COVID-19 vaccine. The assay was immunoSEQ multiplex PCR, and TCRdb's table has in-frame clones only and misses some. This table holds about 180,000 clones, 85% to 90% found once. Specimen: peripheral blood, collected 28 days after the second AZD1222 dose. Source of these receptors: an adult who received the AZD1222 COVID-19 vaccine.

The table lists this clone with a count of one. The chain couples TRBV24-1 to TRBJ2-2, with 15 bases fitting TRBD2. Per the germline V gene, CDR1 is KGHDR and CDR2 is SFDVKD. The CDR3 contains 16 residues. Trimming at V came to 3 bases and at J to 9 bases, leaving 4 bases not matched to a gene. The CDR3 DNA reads TGTGCCACCAGTGATGGGACTAGCGGGGGGAACCGGGAGCTGTTTTTT. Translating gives CATSDGTSGGNRELFF.

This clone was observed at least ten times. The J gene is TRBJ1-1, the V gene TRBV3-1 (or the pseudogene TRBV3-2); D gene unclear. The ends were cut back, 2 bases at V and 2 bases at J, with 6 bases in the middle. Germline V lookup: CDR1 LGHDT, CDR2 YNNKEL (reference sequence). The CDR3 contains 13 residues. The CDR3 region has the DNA TGTGCCAGCAGCCAACGGCACAACACTGAAGCTTTCTTT. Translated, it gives CASSQRHNTEAFF.

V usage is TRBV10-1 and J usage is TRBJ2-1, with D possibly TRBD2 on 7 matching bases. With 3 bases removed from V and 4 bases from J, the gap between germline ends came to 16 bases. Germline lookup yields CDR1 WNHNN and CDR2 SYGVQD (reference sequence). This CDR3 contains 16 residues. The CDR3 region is CASSDSSRGPYNEQFF. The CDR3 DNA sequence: TGCGCCAGCAGTGATTCATCGCGGGGGCCTTACAATGAGCAGTTCTTC.

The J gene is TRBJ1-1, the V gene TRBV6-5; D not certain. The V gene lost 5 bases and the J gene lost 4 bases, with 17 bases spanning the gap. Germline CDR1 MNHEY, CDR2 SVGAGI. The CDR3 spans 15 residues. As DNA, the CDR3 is TGTGCCAGCAGTCCCCGACACGGATCGGGCACTGAAGCTTTCTTT. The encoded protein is CASSPRHGSGTEAFF.

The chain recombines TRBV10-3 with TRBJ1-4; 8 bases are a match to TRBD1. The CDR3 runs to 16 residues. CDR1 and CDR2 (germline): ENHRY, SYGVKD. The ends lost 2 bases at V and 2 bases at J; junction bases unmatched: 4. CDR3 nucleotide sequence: TGTGCCATCAGTGAGAATTCAGGGGGCACTAATGAAAAACTGTTTTTT. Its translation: CAISENSGGTNEKLFF.

CDR3 protein: CASSQVRTGYTF. DNA of the CDR3: TGTGCCAGCAGCCAAGTCCGGACGGGCTACACCTTC. This rearrangement joins TRBV14 to TRBJ1-2, with D unclear. V was clipped by 1 base and J by 8 bases, with 8 bases between them. This CDR3 contains 12 residues. The V gene's germline CDR1 is SGHDN and CDR2 FVKESK. The whole variable domain, remainder taken from reference TRBV14 and TRBJ1-2, is EAGVTQFPSHSVIEKGQTVTLRCDPISGHDNLYWYRRVMGKEIKFLLHFVKESKQDESGMPNNRFLAERTGGTYSTLKVQPAELEDSGVYFCASSQVRTGYTFGSGTRLTVV.

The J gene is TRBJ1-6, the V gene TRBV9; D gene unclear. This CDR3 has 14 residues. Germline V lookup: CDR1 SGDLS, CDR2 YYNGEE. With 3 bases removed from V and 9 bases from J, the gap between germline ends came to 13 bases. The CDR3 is CASSAGVKTSPLHF. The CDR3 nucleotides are TGTGCCAGCAGCGCCGGGGTCAAGACTTCACCCCTCCACTTT. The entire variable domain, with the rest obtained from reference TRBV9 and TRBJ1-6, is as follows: DSGVTQTPKHLITATGQRVTLRCSPRSGDLSVYWYQQSLDQGLQFLIQYYNGEERAKGNILERFSAQQFPDLHSELNLSSLELGDSALYFCASSAGVKTSPLHFGNGTRLTVT.

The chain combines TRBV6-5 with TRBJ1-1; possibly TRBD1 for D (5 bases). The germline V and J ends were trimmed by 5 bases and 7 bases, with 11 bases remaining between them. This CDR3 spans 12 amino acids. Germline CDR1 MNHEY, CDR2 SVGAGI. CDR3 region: CASSRGEGEAFF. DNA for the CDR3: TGTGCCAGCAGTCGGGGGGAAGGTGAAGCTTTCTTT.

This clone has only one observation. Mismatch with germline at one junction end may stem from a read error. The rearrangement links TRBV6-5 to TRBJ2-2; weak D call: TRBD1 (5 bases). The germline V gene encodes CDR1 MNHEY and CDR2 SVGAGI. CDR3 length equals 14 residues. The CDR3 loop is CASRGPGNAGELFF. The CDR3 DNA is TGTGCCAGCAGGGGCCCAGGGAACGCCGGGGAGCTGTTTTTT.

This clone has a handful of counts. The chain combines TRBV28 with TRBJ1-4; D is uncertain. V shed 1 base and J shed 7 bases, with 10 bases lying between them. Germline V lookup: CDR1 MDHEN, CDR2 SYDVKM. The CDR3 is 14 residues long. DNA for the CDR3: TGTGCCAGCAGTTTATTAGGAGGGAGTGAAAAACTGTTTTTT. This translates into CASSLLGGSEKLFF.

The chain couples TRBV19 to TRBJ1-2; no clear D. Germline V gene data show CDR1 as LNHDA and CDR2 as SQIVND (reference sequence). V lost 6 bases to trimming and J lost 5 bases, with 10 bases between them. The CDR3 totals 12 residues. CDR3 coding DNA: TGTGCCAGTAGGCGGACCCTGTATGGCTACACCTTC. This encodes CASRRTLYGYTF. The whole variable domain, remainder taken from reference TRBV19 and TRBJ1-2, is DGGITQSPKYLFRKEGQNVTLSCEQNLNHDAMYWYRQDPGQGLRLIYYSQIVNDFQKGDIAEGYSVSREKKESFPLTVTSAQKNPTAFYLCASRRTLYGYTFGSGTRLTVV.

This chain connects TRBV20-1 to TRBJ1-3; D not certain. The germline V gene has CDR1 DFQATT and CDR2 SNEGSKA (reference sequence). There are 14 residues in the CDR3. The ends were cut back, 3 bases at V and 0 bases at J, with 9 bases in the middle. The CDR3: CSASPSNSGNTIYF. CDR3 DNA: TGCAGTGCTAGTCCAAGCAACTCTGGAAACACCATATATTTT.

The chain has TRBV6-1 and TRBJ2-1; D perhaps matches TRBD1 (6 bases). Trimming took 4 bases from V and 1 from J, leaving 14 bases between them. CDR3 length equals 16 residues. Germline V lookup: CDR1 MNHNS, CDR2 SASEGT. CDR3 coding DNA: TGTGCCAGCAGTGGACTTGCAGGGGTATCCTACAATGAGCAGTTCTTC. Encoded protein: CASSGLAGVSYNEQFF.

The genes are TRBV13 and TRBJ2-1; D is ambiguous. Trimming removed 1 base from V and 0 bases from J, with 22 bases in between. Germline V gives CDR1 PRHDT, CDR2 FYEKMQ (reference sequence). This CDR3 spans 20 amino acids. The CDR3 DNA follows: TGTGCCAGCAGCTTAGTTCCAGACCTTCTTGCCTCTTTCTCCTACAATGAGCAGTTCTTC. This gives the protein CASSLVPDLLASFSYNEQFF.

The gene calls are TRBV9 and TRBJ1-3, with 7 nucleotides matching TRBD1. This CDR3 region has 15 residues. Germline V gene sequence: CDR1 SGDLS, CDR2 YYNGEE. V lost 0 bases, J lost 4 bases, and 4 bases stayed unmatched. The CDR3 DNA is TGTGCCAGCAGCGTAGAACAGGGGTTAGGAAACACCATATATTTT. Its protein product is CASSVEQGLGNTIYF.

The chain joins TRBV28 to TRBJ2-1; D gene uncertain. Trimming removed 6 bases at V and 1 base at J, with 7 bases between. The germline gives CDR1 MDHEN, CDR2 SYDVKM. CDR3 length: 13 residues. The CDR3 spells CASRGLSYNEQFF. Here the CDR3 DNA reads TGTGCCAGCAGGGGCCTATCCTACAATGAGCAGTTCTTC.

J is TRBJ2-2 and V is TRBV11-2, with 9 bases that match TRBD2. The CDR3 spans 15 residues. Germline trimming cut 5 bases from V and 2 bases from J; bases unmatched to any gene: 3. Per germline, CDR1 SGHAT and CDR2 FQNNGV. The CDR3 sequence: CASSLSGGNTGELFF. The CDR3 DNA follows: TGTGCCAGCAGCCTTAGCGGGGGAAACACCGGGGAGCTGTTTTTT.

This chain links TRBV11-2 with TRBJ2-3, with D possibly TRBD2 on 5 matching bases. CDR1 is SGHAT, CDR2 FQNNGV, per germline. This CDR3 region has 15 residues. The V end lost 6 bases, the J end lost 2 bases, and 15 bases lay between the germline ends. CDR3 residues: CASRSDLGATDTQYF. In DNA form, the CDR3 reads TGTGCCAGCAGAAGTGACCTGGGAGCCACAGATACGCAGTATTTT.